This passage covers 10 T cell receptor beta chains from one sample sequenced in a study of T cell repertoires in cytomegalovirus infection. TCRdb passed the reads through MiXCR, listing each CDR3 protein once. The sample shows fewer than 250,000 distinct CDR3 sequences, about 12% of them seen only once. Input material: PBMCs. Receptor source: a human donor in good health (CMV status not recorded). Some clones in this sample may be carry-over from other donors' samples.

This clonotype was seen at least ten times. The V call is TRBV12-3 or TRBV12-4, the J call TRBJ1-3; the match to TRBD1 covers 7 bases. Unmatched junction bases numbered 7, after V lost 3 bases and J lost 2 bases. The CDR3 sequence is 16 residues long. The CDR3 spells CASSFGAGGAGNTIYF. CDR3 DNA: TGTGCCAGCAGTTTCGGGGCAGGGGGTGCTGGAAACACCATATATTTT.

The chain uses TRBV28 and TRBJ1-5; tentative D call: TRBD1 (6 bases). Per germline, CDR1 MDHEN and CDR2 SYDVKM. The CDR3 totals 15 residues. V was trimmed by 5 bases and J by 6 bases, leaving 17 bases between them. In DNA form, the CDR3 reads TGTGCCAGCAGTCGGGGATCAGGGGTAAGTCAGCCCCAGCATTTT. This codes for CASSRGSGVSQPQHF.

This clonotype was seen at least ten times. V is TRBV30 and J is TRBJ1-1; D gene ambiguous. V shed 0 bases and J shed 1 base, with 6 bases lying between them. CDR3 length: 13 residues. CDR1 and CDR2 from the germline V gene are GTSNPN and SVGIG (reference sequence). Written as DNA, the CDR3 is TGTGCCTGGAGTGTTAGTCGGAACACTGAAGCTTTCTTT. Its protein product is CAWSVSRNTEAFF.

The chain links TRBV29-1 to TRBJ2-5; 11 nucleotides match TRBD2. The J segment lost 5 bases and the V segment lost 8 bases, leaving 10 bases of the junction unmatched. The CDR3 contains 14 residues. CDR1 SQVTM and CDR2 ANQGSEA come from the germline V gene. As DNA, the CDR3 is TGCAGCACCGGTCTAGCGGGAGGTACGGAGACCCAGTACTTC. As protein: CSTGLAGGTETQYF.

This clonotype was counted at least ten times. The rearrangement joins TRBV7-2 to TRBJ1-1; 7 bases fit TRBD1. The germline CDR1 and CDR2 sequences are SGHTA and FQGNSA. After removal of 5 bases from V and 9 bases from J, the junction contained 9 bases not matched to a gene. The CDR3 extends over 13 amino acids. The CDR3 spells CASSPDRQGKAFF. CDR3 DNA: TGTGCCAGCAGCCCCGACCGACAGGGAAAAGCTTTCTTT.

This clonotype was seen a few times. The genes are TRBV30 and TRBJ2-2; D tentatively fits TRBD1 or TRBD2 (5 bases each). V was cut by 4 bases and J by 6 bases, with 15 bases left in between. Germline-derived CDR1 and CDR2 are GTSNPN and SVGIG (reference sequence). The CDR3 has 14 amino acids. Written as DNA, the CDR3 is TGTGCCTGGATAGAGAGGGGTATGGCCGGGGAGCTGTTTTTT. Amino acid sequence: CAWIERGMAGELFF.

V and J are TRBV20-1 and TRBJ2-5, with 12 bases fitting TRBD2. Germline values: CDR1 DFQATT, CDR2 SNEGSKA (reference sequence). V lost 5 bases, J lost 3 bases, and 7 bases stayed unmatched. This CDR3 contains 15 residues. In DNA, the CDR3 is TGCAGTGCTCTGAAACTAGCGGGAGGAGAAGAGACCCAGTACTTC. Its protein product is CSALKLAGGEETQYF.

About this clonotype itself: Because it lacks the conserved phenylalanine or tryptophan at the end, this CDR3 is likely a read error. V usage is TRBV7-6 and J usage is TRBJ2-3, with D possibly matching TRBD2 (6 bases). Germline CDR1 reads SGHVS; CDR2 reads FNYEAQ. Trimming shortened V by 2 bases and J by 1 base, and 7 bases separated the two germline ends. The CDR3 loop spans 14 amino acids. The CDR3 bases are TGTGCCAGCAGCTTATCGGGGGGCACAGATACGCAGTATATT. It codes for CASSLSGGTDTQYI.

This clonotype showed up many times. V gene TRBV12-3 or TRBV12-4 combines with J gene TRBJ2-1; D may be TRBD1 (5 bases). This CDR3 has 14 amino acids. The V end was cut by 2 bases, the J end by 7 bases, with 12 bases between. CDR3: CASSLRPGSNEQFF. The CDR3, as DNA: TGTGCCAGCAGTTTACGGCCAGGGTCAAATGAGCAGTTCTTC.

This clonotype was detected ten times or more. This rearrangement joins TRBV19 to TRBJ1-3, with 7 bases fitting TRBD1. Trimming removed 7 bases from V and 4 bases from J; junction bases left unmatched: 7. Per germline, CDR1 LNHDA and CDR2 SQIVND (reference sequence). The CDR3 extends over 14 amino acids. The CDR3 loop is CASTQDRPGNTIYF. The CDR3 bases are TGTGCCAGTACCCAGGACAGGCCCGGAAACACCATATATTTT.